This TCR beta chain originates from a study of cytomegalovirus exposure and HLA in healthy donors. Background on the study: The approximately 120 validation repertoires used the same platform as the 666 first-cohort repertoires, a later analysis reported.

The CDR3 is 17 residues long. J gave up 4 bases and V 6 bases, and 13 bases lay outside the gene matches. Germline CDR1 and CDR2: LNHDA and SQIVND (reference sequence). The method was immunoSEQ multiplex PCR; TCRdb's version includes in-frame clones alone and lacks a portion of them. This table has some 63,000 clones, approximately 88% appearing once. The gene calls are TRBV19 and TRBJ2-5; TRBD1 agrees at 11 bases. The clonotype originates from a woman aged 18-29 years in good health and CMV-seronegative. The source material was PBMCs. The CDR3 here is CASSPHERTGGGETQYF. The DNA of the CDR3 is TGTGCCAGTAGCCCTCACGAACGGACAGGGGGCGGAGAGACCCAGTACTTC.